A single sample is the source of the 24 T cell receptor beta chains below, sequenced in a study of blood T cell repertoires in COVID-19. Generated by immunoSEQ multiplex PCR, the TCRdb table keeps only in-frame clones and is missing some. The sample lists 70,000 to 90,000 clones, more than 80% occurring once. The sample was peripheral blood. The origin of the receptors is a woman aged 55 to 70 with acute or convalescent COVID-19.

This clone is a singleton in its sample. This rearrangement joins TRBV5-1 to TRBJ2-2; D possibly corresponds to TRBD2 (6 bases). V gave up 0 bases and J gave up 4 bases, with 10 bases separating them. The germline V gene encodes CDR1 SGHRS and CDR2 YFSETQ. The CDR3 sequence is 15 residues long. CDR3 sequence: CASSLALGGTGELFF. For the CDR3, the DNA is TGCGCCAGCAGCTTGGCATTGGGGGGCACCGGGGAGCTGTTTTTT.

The rearrangement links TRBV7-3 to TRBJ2-1; TRBD2 matches 8 bases. The V gene's germline CDR1 is SGHTA and CDR2 FQGTGA. Losses at the gene ends were 5 bases for V and 0 bases for J; bases not matched to a gene: 9. The CDR3 is made up of 17 amino acids. The CDR3 DNA follows: TGTGCCAGCAGCAAAGTCCTCCGGGGGGGCTCCTACAATGAGCAGTTCTTC. Its translation is CASSKVLRGGSYNEQFF. The full variable domain, its missing parts supplied by reference TRBV7-3 and TRBJ2-1, is GAGVSQTPSNKVTEKGKYVELRCDPISGHTALYWYRQSLGQGPEFLIYFQGTGAADDSGLPNDRFFAVRPEGSVSTLKIQRTERGDSAVYLCASSKVLRGGSYNEQFFGPGTRLTVL.

V and J are TRBV27 and TRBJ1-1, with D possibly matching TRBD1 (5 bases). This CDR3 is built from 14 residues. CDR1 and CDR2 (germline): MNHEY, SMNVEV (reference sequence). The V and J ends lost 7 bases and 7 bases respectively, with 19 bases between them. The CDR3 coding sequence is TGTGCCAGCAAAGAACTATCGAAGGGGTATGAAGCTTTCTTT. Its protein is CASKELSKGYEAFF.

This clone was observed a few times. In nucleotides, the CDR3 is TGTGCCAGCAGCTTAGTACAGGGCGGGGGGGGCACTGAAGCTTTCTTT. This encodes CASSLVQGGGGTEAFF. The chain carries TRBV7-8 and TRBJ1-1, with D tentatively TRBD1 (6 bases). Trimming removed 1 base at V and 4 bases at J, with 16 bases between. Germline-derived CDR1 and CDR2 are SGHVS and FQNEAQ. This CDR3 is built from 16 residues.

The V gene is TRBV4-2, the J gene TRBJ1-2; no clear D gene. V lost 4 bases and J 7 bases, leaving 19 bases between the germline ends. Per the germline V gene, CDR1 is LGHNA and CDR2 is YNFKEQ. The CDR3 loop spans 15 amino acids. DNA of the CDR3: TGTGCCAGCAGCCCTGAACAGATCGGTCGTTCTGGCTACACCTTC. It specifies CASSPEQIGRSGYTF.

The chain links TRBV24-1 to TRBJ2-7; 11 bases are shared with TRBD2. CDR1 and CDR2 from the germline V gene are KGHDR and SFDVKD. The CDR3 loop spans 16 amino acids. Losses at the gene ends were 3 bases for V and 2 bases for J; bases not matched to a gene: 5. The CDR3 coding sequence is TGTGCCACCAGTGATCCCGGGACTAGCGGAACCTACGAGCAGTACTTC. Its translation: CATSDPGTSGTYEQYF.

This rearrangement joins TRBV27 to TRBJ1-6, with 7 bases that match TRBD1. The V segment lost 6 bases and the J segment 0 bases; nucleotides outside the gene matches: 11. Germline V gene sequence: CDR1 MNHEY, CDR2 SMNVEV (reference sequence). This CDR3 is built from 18 residues. CDR3 amino acids: CASRPGQTTSSYNSPLHF. CDR3 DNA: TGTGCCAGCAGGCCGGGACAGACTACAAGCTCCTATAATTCACCCCTCCACTTT.

V usage is TRBV3-1 (or the pseudogene TRBV3-2) and J usage is TRBJ2-7, with D unresolved. Per germline, CDR1 LGHDT and CDR2 YNNKEL (reference sequence). V was pared by 0 bases and J by 7 bases, with 10 bases between. The length of the CDR3 is 13 residues. The CDR3 sequence: CASSQDDWREQYV. For the CDR3, the DNA is TGTGCCAGCAGCCAAGATGACTGGCGGGAGCAGTACGTC.

The rearrangement links TRBV18 to TRBJ1-5, with 7 nucleotides matching TRBD1. CDR3 length: 14 amino acids. CDR1 and CDR2 (germline): KGHSH, LQKENI. V lost 2 bases to trimming and J lost 6 bases; unmatched junction nucleotides: 4. CDR3 coding DNA: TGTGCCAGCTCACCAACAGGGGCTGTTCAGCCCCAGCATTTT. Protein: CASSPTGAVQPQHF.

This clone was counted a few times. The chain links TRBV30 to TRBJ1-6; possibly TRBD1 for D (5 bases). The V end was cut by 3 bases, the J end by 10 bases, with 10 bases between. In germline, CDR1 is GTSNPN, CDR2 SVGIG (reference sequence). CDR3 length: 12 residues. This CDR3 reads CAWRGLGSPLHF. The CDR3, as DNA: TGTGCCTGGAGGGGACTTGGGTCACCCCTCCACTTT.

This clone showed up many times. The chain couples TRBV10-1 to TRBJ2-7, with 7 bases matching TRBD1. V shed 0 bases, J shed 1 base, and the junction held 6 bases outside the gene matches. This CDR3 contains 16 residues. The germline V gene has CDR1 WNHNN and CDR2 SYGVQD (reference sequence). CDR3 nucleotide sequence: TGCGCCAGCAGTGAGTCATTAGGGACAGCTTCCTACGAGCAGTACTTC. Its translation: CASSESLGTASYEQYF.

The chain is built from TRBV5-1 and TRBJ2-3; TRBD1 might be the D (6 bases). Germline assignment: CDR1 SGHRS and CDR2 YFSETQ. The V gene lost 4 bases and the J gene lost 3 bases, with 15 bases spanning the gap. The CDR3 extends over 15 amino acids. The CDR3 here is CASSVWDTSTDTQYF. DNA of the CDR3: TGCGCCAGCAGCGTATGGGACACTTCTACAGATACGCAGTATTTT.

This rearrangement joins TRBV29-1 to TRBJ1-2; tentatively, D is TRBD1 (5 bases). Trimming left V 4 bases short and J 2 bases short, with 8 bases between. The germline V gene encodes CDR1 SQVTM and CDR2 ANQGSEA. CDR3 size: 12 residues. CDR3 sequence reads: CSVGTINYGYTF. The CDR3 region has the DNA TGCAGCGTTGGGACAATAAACTATGGCTACACCTTC. Based on the CDR3 plus reference TRBV29-1 and TRBJ1-2, the full variable domain is SAVISQKPSRDICQRGTSLTIQCQVDSQVTMMFWYRQQPGQSLTLIATANQGSEATYESGFVIDKFPISRPNLTFSTLTVSNMSPEDSSIYLCSVGTINYGYTFGSGTRLTVV.

CDR3 nucleotides: TGTGCCAGCTCACCCGGACAGGGGACGAACACTGAAGCTTTCTTT. Encoded protein: CASSPGQGTNTEAFF. This chain connects TRBV18 to TRBJ1-1; 9 bases are shared with TRBD1. Germline values: CDR1 KGHSH, CDR2 LQKENI. After removal of 3 bases from V and 1 base from J, the junction contained 3 bases not matched to a gene. The CDR3 has 15 residues.

As concerns this clone: The sample contains more than one DNA sequence encoding this CDR3. The chain uses TRBV24-1 and TRBJ1-5; tentatively, D is TRBD1 (6 bases). V dropped 4 bases and J dropped 1 base, with 7 bases sitting between them. Germline-derived CDR1 and CDR2 are KGHDR and SFDVKD. This CDR3 contains 14 residues. The CDR3 sequence is CATSDTGSNQPQHF. The CDR3 DNA reads TGTGCCACCAGTGACACAGGGAGCAATCAGCCCCAGCATTTT.

The genes are TRBV5-1 and TRBJ2-2; possibly TRBD1 for D (5 bases). The CDR3 totals 15 residues. Between the trimmed V and J ends, which lost 4 bases and 5 bases, there was a span of 15 bases. Looked up from germline, CDR1 is SGHRS and CDR2 is YFSETQ. The CDR3 region is CASSPGAGRTGELFF. CDR3 nucleotide sequence: TGCGCCAGCAGCCCCGGCGCAGGGCGGACCGGGGAGCTGTTTTTT.

The CDR3 coding sequence is TGCGCCAGCAGCTTGGGGGGCGATGAGCAGTTCTTC. It encodes CASSLGGDEQFF. The V gene is TRBV5-1, the J gene TRBJ2-1; a weak D match, TRBD1 (5 bases). Germline lookup yields CDR1 SGHRS and CDR2 YFSETQ. Trimming stripped 0 bases from V and 8 bases from J, with 6 bases between. This CDR3 has 12 residues.

The table lists this clone with a count of one. J is TRBJ1-1 and V is TRBV10-3, with no clear D. The CDR3 has 13 residues. Germline CDR1 is ENHRY and CDR2 is SYGVKD. Trimming shortened V by 0 bases and J by 7 bases, and 9 bases separated the two germline ends. The CDR3 bases are TGTGCCATCAGTGAGTCCACACACCTTGAAGCTTTCTTT. Protein sequence: CAISESTHLEAFF.

The CDR3 here is CASSFGGGDYNEQFF. The CDR3 region has the DNA TGTGCCAGCAGCTTTGGAGGGGGGGATTACAATGAGCAGTTCTTC. J is TRBJ2-1 and V is TRBV7-2; D is perhaps TRBD2 (7 bases). V was pared by 3 bases and J by 4 bases, with 13 bases between. Germline V CDR1 and CDR2: SGHTA, FQGNSA. CDR3 size: 15 residues.

The chain employs TRBV3-1 (or the pseudogene TRBV3-2) and TRBJ2-3; tentative D call: TRBD1 (5 bases). Per germline, CDR1 LGHDT and CDR2 YNNKEL (reference sequence). Trimming removed 3 bases from V and 2 bases from J, with 9 bases in between. The CDR3 runs 14 residues. CDR3 residues: CASSHSRDTDTQYF. Written as DNA, the CDR3 is TGTGCCAGCAGCCACTCCAGGGACACAGATACGCAGTATTTT.

The chain joins TRBV18 to TRBJ1-1; possible D gene TRBD1, 5 bases. CDR1 and CDR2 from the germline V gene are KGHSH and LQKENI. The CDR3 sequence is 16 residues long. With 6 bases removed from V and 0 bases from J, the gap between germline ends came to 17 bases. The CDR3, as DNA: TGTGCCAGCTCCCCGACAGCAACATCAATGAACACTGAAGCTTTCTTT. Amino acids: CASSPTATSMNTEAFF.

J is TRBJ1-5 and V is TRBV7-2, with a tentative D call TRBD1 (6 bases). Per the germline V gene, CDR1 is SGHTA and CDR2 is FQGNSA. The length of the CDR3 is 15 residues. V lost 2 bases to trimming and J lost 6 bases, with 14 bases between them. For the CDR3, the DNA is TGTGCCAGCAGCTTACAGGCAGGGGACGTTCAGCCCCAGCATTTT. This gives the protein CASSLQAGDVQPQHF. Full variable domain (missing parts from reference TRBV7-2 and TRBJ1-5): GAGVSQSPSNKVTEKGKDVELRCDPISGHTALYWYRQSLGQGLEFLIYFQGNSAPDKSGLPSDRFSAERTGGSVSTLTIQRTQQEDSAVYLCASSLQAGDVQPQHFGDGTRLSIL.

The chain links TRBV29-1 to TRBJ2-1; TRBD2 matches at 9 bases. The CDR3 is 16 residues long. Germline V gene data show CDR1 as SQVTM and CDR2 as ANQGSEA. V trimming: 7 bases; J trimming: 0 bases; junction bases outside the gene matches: 10. The chain's CDR3 is CSDTSGGPSSYNEQFF. CDR3 sequence (DNA): TGCAGCGATACGAGCGGGGGGCCTTCCTCCTACAATGAGCAGTTCTTC.

This clone was found once. The chain uses TRBV24-1 and TRBJ2-2; maybe TRBD2 (6 bases). Trimming shortened V by 0 bases and J by 2 bases, and 15 bases separated the two germline ends. This CDR3 is built from 18 residues. Germline V gives CDR1 KGHDR, CDR2 SFDVKD. For the CDR3, the DNA is TGTGCCACCAGTGATTTGGCGGGACCTCCCGATAACACCGGGGAGCTGTTTTTT. This sequence encodes CATSDLAGPPDNTGELFF.